The clone carrying this TCR beta chain occurred a few times. Its antigen is still unknown. One end of the junction is discordant with germline, which a read error may explain. CDR3 size: 14 residues. Germline CDR1 SQVTM, CDR2 ANQGSEA. This entry is derived from a study of post-analysis software for immune sequencing data. Included in the TCR beta cDNA libraries were unique molecular identifiers. In TCRdb, the PCR reads were re-called with MiXCR into one record per CDR3 protein. The sample carries some 800,000 distinct CDR3 sequences, 46% recorded once. Whole-study findings and limits: A significant reduction in normalized Chao1 diversity was observed in multiple sclerosis patients versus controls. Roughly 5 TRBV segments, including TRBV5-6, TRBV5-1 and TRBV20-1, were more frequent in patients than controls. F measure grouped same-batch samples tightly together.

The sequenced sample consisted of blood. The V call is TRBV29-1, the J call TRBJ2-1; D ambiguous. The receptor's source is a girl aged 10 to 17 with multiple sclerosis. CDR3: CSVEYSPGWNGQFF. The DNA of the CDR3 is TGCAGCGTTGAGTACTCCCCCGGGTGGAATGGGCAGTTCTTC.